The 3 T cell receptor beta chains listed next were all sequenced from one sample in a study of OX40 agonist ivuxolimab in advanced cancers. Clones were read by immunoSEQ multiplex PCR, and TCRdb kept only the in-frame ones, dropping some. Of approximately 74,000 clones listed, over 75% are singletons. This specimen was CD4+ or CD8+ T cells sorted from blood, taken in a trial of the OX40 agonist ivuxolimab. The receptor set was obtained from an adult with an advanced solid tumor such as melanoma, head and neck, liver or kidney cancer.

This chain joins TRBV19 and TRBJ2-2; D might be TRBD2 (5 bases). The germline V and J ends were trimmed by 5 bases and 1 base, with 11 bases remaining between them. The CDR3 consists of 15 residues. CDR1 is LNHDA, CDR2 SQIVND, per germline (reference sequence). Written as DNA, the CDR3 is TGTGCCAGTAGTGAGGGCCACCAGAACACCGGGGAGCTGTTTTTT. Translating it yields CASSEGHQNTGELFF.

The V gene is TRBV6-5, the J gene TRBJ2-3; tentative D call: TRBD2 (5 bases). Deletions cut 2 bases from V and 2 bases from J, with 8 bases between. There are 14 residues in the CDR3. The germline gives CDR1 MNHEY, CDR2 SVGAGI. CDR3 sequence: CASSYRGITDTQYF. The DNA for the CDR3 is TGTGCCAGCAGTTACAGAGGGATCACAGATACGCAGTATTTT.

The J gene is TRBJ2-1, the V gene TRBV29-1; TRBD2 is a possible D gene (6 bases). Trimming removed 6 bases at V and 5 bases at J, with 14 bases between. CDR3 length: 13 residues. Germline V lookup: CDR1 SQVTM, CDR2 ANQGSEA. CDR3 bases: TGCAGCGTAGACTCTGGGGGGAACAATGAGCAGTTCTTC. This translates into CSVDSGGNNEQFF.